What follows is one T cell receptor (beta chain) and its context. Its antigen is still unknown. This CDR3 comprises 14 residues. The germline V gene has CDR1 SGHRS and CDR2 YFSETQ. V trimming: 3 bases; J trimming: 0 bases; junction bases outside the gene matches: 1. The data derive from a study of a mutant IDH1 vaccine in newly diagnosed glioma. Overall study: V12 came at week 35, V13 at week 47.

Sequencing used immunoSEQ multiplex PCR; TCRdb keeps in-frame clones, though not all of them. Of 45,000 to 65,000 clones listed, about 65% are singletons. Time point in this sample: week 47, end of study. Each dose delivered 300 ug of mutant IDH1 20-mer peptide subcutaneously with imiquimod. At weeks 1, 3, 5, 7, 11, 15, 19 and 23, patients received a vaccination, eight in all. Donor diagnoses consisted of new WHO grade 3 or 4 IDH1-mutant, ATRX-lost astrocytomas. Whole-study findings and limits: Seemingly, pseudoprogression had no relation to changes in the top peripheral T cell clonotypes.

The starting material was peripheral blood mononuclear cells (PBMCs), obtained from a glioma patient whose treatment included an IDH1 peptide vaccine. The chain uses TRBV5-1 and TRBJ2-7; 9 bases line up with TRBD1. The source of this sequence is a man aged 35 to 55 with glioma. Some clones in this sample may be carry-over from other donors' samples. The CDR3 bases are TGCGCCAGCAGCTGGGGACAGGGCTCCTACGAGCAGTACTTC. As protein: CASSWGQGSYEQYF.